Listed here are 2 T cell receptor beta chains from one sample, sequenced in a study of shared clonotypes between healthy human individuals. Method: immunoSEQ multiplex PCR; TCRdb's copy keeps in-frame clones and lacks some. The repertoire holds a few hundred thousand clones, with over 70% as singletons. The material sequenced was memory CD4+ T cells sorted from blood. Subset noted: CD45RA-negative fraction. The receptors here all came from a man aged 25-45 years in good health.

The V gene is TRBV5-5, the J gene TRBJ1-2; no firm D call. Germline values: CDR1 SGHKS, CDR2 YYEKEE (reference sequence). The CDR3 is 13 amino acids. Trimming left V 1 base short and J 7 bases short, with 11 bases between. The CDR3 DNA reads TGTGCCAGCAGCTTGTTTTTCGAGGTTGGCTACACCTTC. Translating it yields CASSLFFEVGYTF.

The J gene is TRBJ2-5, the V gene TRBV9; possibly TRBD2 for D (5 bases). The CDR3 spans 15 residues. V lost 3 bases and J lost 1, with 13 bases in between. Germline CDR1 reads SGDLS; CDR2 reads YYNGEE. This chain's CDR3 is CASSGGSVTQETQYF. CDR3 DNA sequence: TGTGCCAGCAGCGGAGGGTCGGTAACCCAAGAGACCCAGTACTTC.